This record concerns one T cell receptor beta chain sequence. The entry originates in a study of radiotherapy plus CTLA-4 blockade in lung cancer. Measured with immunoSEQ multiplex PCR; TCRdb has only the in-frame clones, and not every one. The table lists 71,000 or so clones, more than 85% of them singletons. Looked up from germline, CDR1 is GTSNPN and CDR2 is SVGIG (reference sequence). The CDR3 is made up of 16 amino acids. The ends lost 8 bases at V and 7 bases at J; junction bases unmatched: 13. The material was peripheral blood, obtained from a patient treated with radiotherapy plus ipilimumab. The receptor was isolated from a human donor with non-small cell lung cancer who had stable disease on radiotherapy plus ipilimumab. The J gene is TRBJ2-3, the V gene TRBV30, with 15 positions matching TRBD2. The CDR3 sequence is CAITKGLAGGPNTQYF. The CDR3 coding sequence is TGTGCCATCACTAAAGGACTAGCGGGAGGGCCGAATACGCAGTATTTT.